This T cell receptor beta chain was found in a study of cytomegalovirus exposure and HLA in healthy donors. The CDR3 consists of 12 residues. Per germline, CDR1 LNHDA and CDR2 SQIVND (reference sequence). V was trimmed by 5 bases and J by 2 bases, leaving 6 bases between them. PCR was performed using 60 Vbeta and 13 Jbeta primers. Sequenced by immunoSEQ multiplex PCR; TCRdb stores in-frame clones only, minus some. The repertoire holds approximately 120,000 clones, with about 68% as singletons. Sequencing was done on a sample of PBMCs. The V gene is TRBV19, the J gene TRBJ1-2, with D uncertain. The clonotype comes from a middle-aged man in good health and CMV-seropositive. CDR3: CASSFLNYGYTF. The CDR3 coding sequence is TGTGCCAGTAGTTTTCTGAACTATGGCTACACCTTC.